This is a list of T cell receptor beta chains from one sample in a study of blood T cells in healthy people across ages. TCRdb re-called the 5' RACE reads through MiXCR, storing one row per CDR3 protein. The table includes about 720,000 distinct CDR3 sequences, 22% detected once. The sequencing sample was made of blood. The receptors stem from a man in his 70s in good health. CDR3s include the opening cysteine and the closing phenylalanine or tryptophan. Fields, in order: V gene, D gene, J gene, clone size, CDR3 protein, CDR3 DNA. The D gene is left open where the match is weak. Expanded clones are given a class, and other clones once, few, many or no size at all.

TRBV5-1	-	TRBJ2-5	many	CASSLEIRETQYF	TGCGCCAGCAGCTTGGAAATTCGAGAGACCCAGTACTTC
TRBV24-1	TRBD1	TRBJ2-1	few	CATSDLGPGQGRGEQFF	TGTGCCACCAGTGATTTGGGCCCGGGACAGGGGAGGGGTGAGCAGTTCTTC
TRBV6-6	-	TRBJ1-1	few	CASSKNTGFRAFF	TGTGCCAGCAGCAAAAACACAGGGTTTCGAGCTTTCTTT
TRBV2	-	TRBJ2-3	-	CASSAQGLSTDTQYF	TGTGCCAGCAGTGCCCAGGGGTTGTCCACAGATACGCAGTATTTT
TRBV20-1	-	TRBJ1-2	-	CSADTEKTYGYTF	TGCAGTGCCGATACAGAGAAAACCTATGGCTACACCTTC
TRBV12-3/TRBV12-4	-	TRBJ2-1	-	CASSLGLVETRYF	TGTGCCAGCAGTTTGGGTCTAGTGGAGACCCGGTACTTC
TRBV12-3/TRBV12-4	-	TRBJ2-1	few	CASTSMGSYNEQFF	TGTGCCAGCACTTCCATGGGTTCCTACAATGAGCAGTTCTTC
TRBV12-3/TRBV12-4	TRBD2	TRBJ2-3	few	CASSFVVTSGTLATDTQYF	TGTGCCAGCAGTTTCGTTGTGACTAGCGGAACCTTGGCGACAGATACGCAGTATTTT
TRBV6-6	TRBD1	TRBJ1-2	-	CASNEQGTGGYTF	TGTGCCAGCAACGAACAGGGGACGGGTGGCTACACCTTC
TRBV2	-	TRBJ2-1	-	CASSEQGPPYNEQFF	TGTGCCAGCAGCGAACAGGGTCCTCCCTACAATGAGCAGTTCTTC
TRBV13	TRBD2	TRBJ2-1	few	CASDLAGAFNEQFF	TGTGCCAGCGACCTAGCGGGAGCTTTCAATGAGCAGTTCTTC
TRBV11-2	TRBD1	TRBJ1-6	once	CASSLRTGTPGWSPLHF	TGTGCCAGCAGCTTACGGACAGGGACGCCCGGGTGGTCACCCCTCCACTTT
TRBV20-1	-	TRBJ2-5	-	CSAREPGDRTAKTQYF	TGCAGTGCTAGAGAACCCGGAGACAGGACGGCAAAGACCCAGTACTTC
TRBV10-3	TRBD2	TRBJ2-1	-	CAISGEAGGYNEQFF	TGTGCCATCAGTGGTGAAGCGGGAGGGTACAATGAGCAGTTCTTC
TRBV5-1	-	TRBJ2-1	-	CASSPSGGGLYNEQFF	TGCGCCAGCAGCCCTTCAGGGGGGGGCCTCTACAATGAGCAGTTCTTC
TRBV11-3	-	TRBJ1-2	-	CASSTGSINYGYTF	TGTGCCAGCAGCACAGGGTCAATTAACTATGGCTACACCTTC
TRBV7-7	-	TRBJ2-1	-	CASSSSDGYNEQFF	TGTGCCAGCAGCTCATCGGACGGTTACAATGAGCAGTTCTTC
TRBV29-1	TRBD2	TRBJ2-3	-	CSVEGSGAPTDTQYF	TGCAGCGTTGAAGGTAGCGGGGCCCCCACAGATACGCAGTATTTT
TRBV29-1	-	TRBJ1-2	-	CSVWGEGRSGYTF	TGCAGCGTATGGGGGGAGGGCCGCTCTGGCTACACCTTC
TRBV25-1	-	TRBJ2-5	-	CASSELGGRGALETQYF	TGTGCCAGCAGTGAATTAGGCGGTCGGGGGGCCCTTGAGACCCAGTACTTC
TRBV19	-	TRBJ2-7	many	CASSKIVGPEQYF	TGTGCCAGTAGTAAGATAGTAGGTCCCGAGCAGTACTTC
TRBV24-1	-	TRBJ2-1	-	CATSDFGTKGIDEQFF	TGTGCCACCAGTGATTTTGGGACAAAGGGCATCGATGAGCAGTTCTTC
TRBV6-5	TRBD2	TRBJ2-3	-	CASSPRTRPGDTQYF	TGTGCCAGCAGTCCAAGGACTAGACCAGGGGATACGCAGTATTTT
TRBV12-3/TRBV12-4	TRBD1	TRBJ1-1	once	CASTYGRGGNSEAFF	TGTGCCAGCACCTATGGGAGAGGGGGCAACTCTGAAGCTTTCTTT
TRBV25-1	-	TRBJ2-7	few	CASSEEARTRRAYEQYF	TGTGCCAGCAGTGAAGAGGCCAGAACAAGGAGAGCCTACGAACAGTACTTC
TRBV29-1	-	TRBJ1-5	-	CSVGTAAGNQPQHF	TGCAGCGTTGGGACAGCCGCAGGCAATCAGCCCCAGCATTTT